This T cell receptor (beta chain) was sequenced in a study of shared clonotypes between healthy human individuals. CD45RO-negative CD8 cells positively selected for CCR7 made up the naive population, which excluded terminally differentiated effector memory CD45RA+ cells. General study results and limits: Large sequencing depth failed to make sorted-subset sequencing complete, rarefaction showed.

Sequencing was performed with immunoSEQ multiplex PCR; in TCRdb, only in-frame clones are kept and a portion is missing. The top ten hold approximately 22% of the sample, which has about 700,000 clones, about 90% seen once. As for this clone: Its antigen remains unidentified.

Looked up from germline, CDR1 is SGHDT and CDR2 is YYEEEE. This CDR3 is 14 amino acids long. The V gene lost 2 bases and the J gene lost 2 bases, with 8 bases spanning the gap. This receptor was identified in a man aged 30 to 39 in good health. The sample comprised naive CD8+ T cells sorted from blood. The V call is TRBV5-6, the J call TRBJ2-1; possible D gene TRBD2, 5 bases. The CDR3 DNA follows: TGTGCCAGCAGCTTTTCCGGGACCTACAATGAGCAGTTCTTC. This codes for CASSFSGTYNEQFF.